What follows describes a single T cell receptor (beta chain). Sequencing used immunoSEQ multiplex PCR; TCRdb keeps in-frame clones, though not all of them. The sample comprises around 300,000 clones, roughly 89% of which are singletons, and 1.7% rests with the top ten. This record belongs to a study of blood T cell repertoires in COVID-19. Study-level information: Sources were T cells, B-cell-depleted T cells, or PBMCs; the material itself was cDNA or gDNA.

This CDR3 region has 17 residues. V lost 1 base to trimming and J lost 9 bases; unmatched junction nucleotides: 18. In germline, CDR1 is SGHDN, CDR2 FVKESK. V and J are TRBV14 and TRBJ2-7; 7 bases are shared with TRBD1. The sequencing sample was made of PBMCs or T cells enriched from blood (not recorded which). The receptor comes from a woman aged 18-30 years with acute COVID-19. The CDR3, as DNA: TGTGCCAGCAGCCAAGTGGGTCTCGCGGACAGGTACGCCGCGCAGTACTTC. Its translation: CASSQVGLADRYAAQYF.